This T cell receptor (beta chain) stems from a study of beta chain features in type 1 diabetes. Study-level information: The study found patients and healthy donors alike in age, gender and cell yields.

The germline gives CDR1 LNHNV, CDR2 YYDKDF (reference sequence). The length of the CDR3 is 14 residues. Trimming removed 1 base at V and 2 bases at J, with 8 bases between. Reverse transcribing all isolated RNA meant expressed TCRB transcripts were sequenced. Profiling relied on immunoSEQ multiplex PCR, and the TCRdb table lists in-frame clones only, not all of them. The sample consists of over 100,000 clones, 40% of them appearing once. The chain combines TRBV15 with TRBJ2-5; D is uncertain. This clonotype was obtained from a woman between 18 and 29 years old in good health. Sequenced material: stem cell memory CD4+ T cells from blood. CDR3 in amino acids: CATSRGSGQETQYF. Written as DNA, the CDR3 is TGTGCCACCAGCAGAGGATCCGGGCAAGAGACCCAGTACTTC.